The following is a TCR beta chain sequence with its context. These data belong to a study of blood T cells in healthy people across ages. Study in general: About one barcoded beta molecule was captured per two T cells (by template switching).

Sample-barcoded 5' priming and a J-beta primer mix drove a second PCR of about 6 to 12 cycles. TCRdb reprocessed the 5' RACE reads via MiXCR and lists one record per CDR3 protein. Here the sample spans fewer than 2,000,000 distinct CDR3 sequences, around 42% being singletons. The germline gives CDR1 SGHTA, CDR2 FQGNSA. V lost 6 bases, J lost 1 base, and 15 bases lay in between. CDR3 length: 15 residues. This TCR came from a human donor in good health. Specimen: blood. The gene calls are TRBV7-2 and TRBJ2-5; D is unclear. The CDR3 reads CASRRPGAIQETQYF. The DNA of the CDR3 is TGTGCCAGCAGACGACCTGGCGCTATCCAAGAGACCCAGTACTTC.